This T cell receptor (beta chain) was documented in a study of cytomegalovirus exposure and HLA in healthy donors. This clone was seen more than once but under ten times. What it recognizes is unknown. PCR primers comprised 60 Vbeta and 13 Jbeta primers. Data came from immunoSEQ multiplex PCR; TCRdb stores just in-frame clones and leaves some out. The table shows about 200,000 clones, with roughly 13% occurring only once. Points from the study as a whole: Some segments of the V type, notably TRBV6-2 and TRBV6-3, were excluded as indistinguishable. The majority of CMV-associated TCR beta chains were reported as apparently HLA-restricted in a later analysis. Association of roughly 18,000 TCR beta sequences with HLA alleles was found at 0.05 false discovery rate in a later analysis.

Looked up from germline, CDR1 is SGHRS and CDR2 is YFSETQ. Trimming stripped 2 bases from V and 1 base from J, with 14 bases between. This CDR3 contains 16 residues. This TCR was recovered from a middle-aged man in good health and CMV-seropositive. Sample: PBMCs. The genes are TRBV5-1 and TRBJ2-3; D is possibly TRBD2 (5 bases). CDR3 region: CASSFLTGVGTDTQYF. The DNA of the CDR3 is TGCGCCAGCAGCTTTCTTACCGGGGTGGGCACAGATACGCAGTATTTT.